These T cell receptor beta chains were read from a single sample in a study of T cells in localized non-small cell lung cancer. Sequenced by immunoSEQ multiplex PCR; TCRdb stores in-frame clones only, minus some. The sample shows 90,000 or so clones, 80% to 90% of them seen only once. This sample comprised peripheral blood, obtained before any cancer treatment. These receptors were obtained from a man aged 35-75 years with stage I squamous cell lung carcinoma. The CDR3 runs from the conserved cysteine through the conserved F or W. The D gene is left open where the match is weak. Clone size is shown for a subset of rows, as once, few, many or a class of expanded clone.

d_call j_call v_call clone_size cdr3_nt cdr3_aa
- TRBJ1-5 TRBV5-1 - TGCGCCAGCAGCTTGAACGGGGATCAGCCCCAGCATTTT CASSLNGDQPQHF
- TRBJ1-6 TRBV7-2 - TGTGCCAGCAGCTTATTTACCCAGTCTAATTCACCCCTCCACTTT CASSLFTQSNSPLHF
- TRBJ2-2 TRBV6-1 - TGTGCCAGCAGTAAAGTGGGACATACGAACACCGGGGAGCTGTTTTTT CASSKVGHTNTGELFF
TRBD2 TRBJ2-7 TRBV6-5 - TGTGCCAGCAGGACTAGCGGGGGGCACTACGAGCAGTACTTC CASRTSGGHYEQYF
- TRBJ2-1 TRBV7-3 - TGTGCCAGCAGCTTAATTCCGGGGGCGACCTACAATGAGCAGTTCTTC CASSLIPGATYNEQFF
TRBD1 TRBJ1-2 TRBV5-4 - TGTGCCAGCAATACAGGGGGCTCCTATGGCTACACCTTC CASNTGGSYGYTF
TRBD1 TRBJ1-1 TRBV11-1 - TGTGCCAGCAGCTTATCAGGACAGGGGGCTTCGAAGCCTTTCTTT CASSLSGQGASKPFF
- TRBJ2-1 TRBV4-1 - TGCGCCAGCAGCCAAGATCCACTAGGAAGTATCAAGTTCTTC CASSQDPLGSIKFF
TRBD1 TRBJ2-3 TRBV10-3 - TGTGCCATCAGTGAGTCGGTGAGGGCAGGGGGATCAGATACGCAGTATTTT CAISESVRAGGSDTQYF
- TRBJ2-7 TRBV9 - TGTGCCAGCAGCTATGACCCGGGCCTATCCTACGAGCAGTACTTC CASSYDPGLSYEQYF
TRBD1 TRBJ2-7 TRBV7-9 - TGTGCCAGCGAGGGACAGGGTGCCGAGCAGTACTTC CASEGQGAEQYF
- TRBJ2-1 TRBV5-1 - TGCGCCAGCAGCTTGTTGCGGGCGTCGTACAATGAGCAGTTCTTC CASSLLRASYNEQFF
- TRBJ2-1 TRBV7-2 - TGTGCCAGCAGTTCTTTGGGATACAATGAGCAGTTCTTC CASSSLGYNEQFF
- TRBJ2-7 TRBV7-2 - TGTGCCAGCAGCTTGGACGGTACCTACGAGCAGTACTTC CASSLDGTYEQYF
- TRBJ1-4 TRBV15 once TGTGCCACCAGCTGGGGCCCCAATGAAAAACTGTTTTTT CATSWGPNEKLFF
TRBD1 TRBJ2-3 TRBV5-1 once TGCGCCAGCAGCTTGGGACAGGGTTCCTCAGATACGCAGTATTTT CASSLGQGSSDTQYF
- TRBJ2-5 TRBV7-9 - TGTGCCAGCAGCTTAGGGAGACAAGTTCAAGAGACCCAGTACTTC CASSLGRQVQETQYF
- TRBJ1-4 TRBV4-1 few TGCGCCAGCAGCCAAGACGGGGGTGGGTCCAATGAAAAACTGTTTTTT CASSQDGGGSNEKLFF
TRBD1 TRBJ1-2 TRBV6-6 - TGTGCCAGCAGTTACTCGGACAGGGGAGGGTATGGCTACACCTTC CASSYSDRGGYGYTF
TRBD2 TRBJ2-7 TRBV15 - TGTGCCACCAGCCTGGCGGGACGCGGGGGCTACGAGCAGTACTTC CATSLAGRGGYEQYF